This TCR beta chain originates from a study of T cells in localized non-small cell lung cancer. General study results and limits: Clonality of T cells reached its maximum in uninvolved adjacent lung, surpassing tumor.

The table came from immunoSEQ multiplex PCR; TCRdb's copy has only in-frame clones and leaves some out. The sample contains 25,000 or so clones, just over 90% of which appear only once. Germline-derived CDR1 and CDR2 are SGHTA and FQGNSA. Trimming removed 2 bases at V and 3 bases at J, with 8 bases between. This CDR3 region has 15 residues. Regarding this clone: As yet, its antigen is unknown.

This TCR was sampled from a woman aged 40-75 years with stage I lung adenocarcinoma. Specimen: peripheral blood, collected before any cancer treatment. This rearrangement joins TRBV7-2 to TRBJ2-6; no definite D call. The CDR3 coding sequence is TGTGCCAGCAGCTTACAAGGGTTTGGGGCCAACGTCCTGACTTTC. Translation: CASSLQGFGANVLTF. Looking up the rest from reference TRBV7-2 and TRBJ2-6 gives the full variable domain: GAGVSQSPSNKVTEKGKDVELRCDPISGHTALYWYRQSLGQGLEFLIYFQGNSAPDKSGLPSDRFSAERTGGSVSTLTIQRTQQEDSAVYLCASSLQGFGANVLTFGAGSRLTVL.